These 11 T cell receptor beta chains originate from one sample sequenced in a study of identical twins. In TCRdb, the 5' RACE reads were re-called with MiXCR into one record per CDR3 protein. Of under 400,000 distinct CDR3 sequences listed, roughly 9% were seen once; the top ten hold 7.5% to 9.5%. Sequenced sample: naive T cells sorted from blood. The receptors stem from a woman aged 50 to 60 in good health.

This clonotype was detected many times. The J gene is TRBJ2-7, the V gene TRBV12-3 or TRBV12-4, with 12 bases lining up with TRBD2. Germline trimming cut 6 bases from V and 6 bases from J; bases unmatched to any gene: 3. The length of the CDR3 is 13 residues. The CDR3: CASRLAGGGEQYF. In nucleotides, the CDR3 is TGTGCCAGCAGACTAGCGGGAGGCGGCGAGCAGTACTTC.

The rearrangement uses TRBV19 and TRBJ1-5; D is possibly TRBD1 (5 bases). The CDR3 is made up of 13 amino acids. Germline V gene data show CDR1 as LNHDA and CDR2 as SQIVND (reference sequence). Trimming shortened V by 8 bases and J by 1 base, and 9 bases separated the two germline ends. The CDR3 DNA sequence: TGTGCCAGTGATGAGGGGAGCAATCAGCCCCAGCATTTT. It is translated as CASDEGSNQPQHF.

This clonotype has ten or more counts. This chain links TRBV20-1 with TRBJ2-1, with TRBD1 as a possible D gene (6 bases). V gave up 6 bases and J gave up 6 bases, with 12 bases separating them. The CDR3 length is 12 residues. From germline, CDR1 is DFQATT and CDR2 SNEGSKA (reference sequence). The CDR3 DNA follows: TGCAGTGCGATAGACAGGCTCAATGAGCAGTTCTTC. Translation gives CSAIDRLNEQFF.

This clonotype was seen repeatedly, ten times or more. CDR3 in DNA: TGTGCCAGCAGTTGGACGGTCTACGAGCAGTACTTC. Translating gives CASSWTVYEQYF. This sequence joins TRBV14 and TRBJ2-7; D gene unclear. This CDR3 comprises 12 residues. CDR1 is SGHDN, CDR2 FVKESK, per germline. Trimming removed 6 bases at V and 3 bases at J, with 9 bases between.

The chain joins TRBV20-1 to TRBJ2-5, with D unclear. Trimming took 5 bases from V and 1 from J, leaving 17 bases between them. CDR3 length: 15 residues. Germline V gene lookup returns CDR1 DFQATT and CDR2 SNEGSKA (reference sequence). The CDR3 region has the DNA TGCAGTGCTCCCCCCCCGGAAGCGATCCAAGAGACCCAGTACTTC. This gives the protein CSAPPPEAIQETQYF.

This clonotype was observed a handful of times. The V gene is TRBV9, the J gene TRBJ1-2; unclear D gene. The length of the CDR3 is 12 residues. V was pared by 7 bases and J by 2 bases, with 9 bases between. Germline CDR1 and CDR2: SGDLS and YYNGEE. CDR3 nucleotide sequence: TGTGCCAGCGGCCCCGGGAACTATGGCTACACCTTC. It specifies CASGPGNYGYTF.

The CDR3 spells CAISILAGEGTDTQYF. CDR3 sequence (DNA): TGTGCCATCAGCATACTAGCGGGAGAGGGGACAGATACGCAGTATTTT. The V and J genes are TRBV10-3 and TRBJ2-3; 11 bases line up with TRBD2. Germline-derived CDR1 and CDR2 are ENHRY and SYGVKD. The CDR3 consists of 16 residues. Trimming took 6 bases from V and 3 from J; bases not matched to a gene: 8.

In its sample, this clonotype was seen a few times. This chain connects TRBV3-1 to TRBJ2-5; unclear D gene. Trimming removed 3 bases at V and 3 bases at J, with 5 bases between. This CDR3 has 12 residues. Germline V gene sequence: CDR1 LGHDT, CDR2 YNNKEL (reference sequence). This chain's CDR3 is CASSQQEETQYF. The DNA for the CDR3 is TGTGCCAGCAGCCAGCAGGAAGAGACCCAGTACTTC.

The chain uses TRBV24-1 and TRBJ2-1; D is uncertain. This CDR3 contains 12 residues. V lost 5 bases and J 10 bases, leaving 11 bases between the germline ends. Looked up from germline, CDR1 is KGHDR and CDR2 is SFDVKD. This CDR3 reads CATSASELEQFF. CDR3 nucleotides: TGTGCCACCAGTGCCTCCGAACTAGAGCAGTTCTTC.

This clonotype appeared a few times. CDR3 DNA sequence: TGCGCCAGCAGTGAGTCGGGCAGGAAGAACACTGAAGCTTTCTTT. This codes for CASSESGRKNTEAFF. The rearrangement links TRBV10-2 to TRBJ1-1; no firm D call. The V and J ends lost 0 bases and 1 base respectively, with 9 bases between them. The CDR3 is 15 amino acids. Germline V lookup: CDR1 WSHSY, CDR2 SAAADI.

V usage is TRBV29-1 and J usage is TRBJ2-3; 10 positions match TRBD2. CDR3 size: 15 residues. With 5 bases clipped from V and 1 base from J, the junction kept 6 bases outside the gene matches. In germline, CDR1 is SQVTM, CDR2 ANQGSEA. The CDR3 nucleotides are TGCAGCGTTACACTAGCGGGATTAGGCACAGATACGCAGTATTTT. Translated: CSVTLAGLGTDTQYF.